The subject of this entry is one T cell receptor beta chain. The antigen is unknown. Per germline, CDR1 MNHNS and CDR2 SASEGT. With V trimmed by 2 bases and J by 5 bases, 6 bases remained unmatched. The CDR3 length is 15 residues. This specimen comes from a study of OX40 agonist ivuxolimab in advanced cancers. Study as a whole: Patient treatment consisted of intravenous ivuxolimab administration every 2 weeks at 0.01 to 10 mg/kg. Study observations and caveats: Researchers did not establish what antigens the expanded peripheral T cells target.

The method was immunoSEQ multiplex PCR; TCRdb's version includes in-frame clones alone and lacks a portion of them. The sample holds 60,000 to 70,000 clones, 84% seen once. The sequence derives from an adult with an advanced solid tumor such as melanoma, head and neck, liver or kidney cancer. Sample: CD4+ or CD8+ T cells sorted from blood, taken in a trial of the OX40 agonist ivuxolimab. The chain couples TRBV6-1 to TRBJ2-7; 10 bases fit TRBD2. CDR3 coding DNA: TGTGCCAGCAGTGAACGCCCAGGGACTAGCGACGAGCAGTACTTC. Translating it yields CASSERPGTSDEQYF.